Each of the 23 T cell receptor beta chains below was sequenced from the same sample in a study of blood T cells in healthy people across ages. The use of a sample-barcoded 5' primer and a J-beta primer mix characterized a second PCR of 7 to 11 cycles. TCRdb passed the 5' RACE reads through MiXCR, listing each CDR3 protein once. The sample lists over 750,000 distinct CDR3 sequences, roughly 25% occurring once. The data were also submitted as part of a second study, on T cells of mothers and their children.

Source material: blood. These receptors were obtained from a boy aged 10-17 years in good health.

The rearrangement links TRBV12-3 or TRBV12-4 to TRBJ2-3, with 9 nucleotides matching TRBD2. This CDR3 region has 21 residues. Losses at the gene ends were 3 bases for V and 5 bases for J; bases not matched to a gene: 24. CDR3: CASSFELEGSGLAGEGDTQYF. CDR3 bases: TGTGCCAGCAGTTTCGAGTTGGAGGGGTCGGGCTTAGCGGGGGAGGGAGATACGCAGTATTTT.

The rearrangement links TRBV6-2 or TRBV6-3 to TRBJ2-3; 9 bases align to TRBD2. The junction had 12 bases not matched to a gene; V was cut back by 6 bases and J by 2 bases. Per germline, CDR1 MNHEY and CDR2 SVGEGT. There are 17 residues in the CDR3. The DNA of the CDR3 is TGTGCCAGCAGCCACAACCCTAGCGGGGAGCCCACAGATACGCAGTATTTT. Protein sequence: CASSHNPSGEPTDTQYF.

The chain carries TRBV20-1 and TRBJ2-7; possible D gene TRBD1, 5 bases. This CDR3 contains 10 residues. Germline loops: CDR1 DFQATT, CDR2 SNEGSKA (reference sequence). V was cut by 7 bases and J by 10 bases, with 14 bases left in between. The CDR3 bases are TGCAGTGAGGCAGGGCCCTCTCAGTACTTC. This sequence encodes CSEAGPSQYF.

The rearrangement links TRBV28 to TRBJ1-2; no reliable D call. V lost 5 bases, J lost 8 bases, and 15 bases lay in between. Germline values: CDR1 MDHEN, CDR2 SYDVKM. This CDR3 region has 13 residues. As DNA, the CDR3 is TGTGCCAGCAGTCCAGGTTCCCTTCTCGGCTACACCTTC. It codes for CASSPGSLLGYTF.

The chain is built from TRBV20-1 and TRBJ2-5; tentatively, D is TRBD1 (6 bases). Deletions cut 2 bases from V and 1 base from J, with 17 bases between. Per germline, CDR1 DFQATT and CDR2 SNEGSKA (reference sequence). The CDR3 length is 16 residues. The CDR3 protein is CSARTPFLDSQETQYF. The CDR3 nucleotides are TGCAGTGCTAGAACTCCCTTCCTGGACAGCCAAGAGACCCAGTACTTC.

This clonotype was counted ten times or more. The rearrangement uses TRBV7-8 and TRBJ2-1; the D is unclear. Trimming took 6 bases from V and 4 from J, leaving 7 bases between them. Germline V gene data show CDR1 as SGHVS and CDR2 as FQNEAQ. CDR3 size: 12 residues. The CDR3 reads CASRLGYNEQFF. The CDR3 nucleotides read TGTGCCAGCAGATTGGGGTACAATGAGCAGTTCTTC.

The J gene is TRBJ1-3, the V gene TRBV28; possible D gene TRBD1, 5 bases. The CDR3 consists of 17 residues. V lost 5 bases, J lost 0 bases, and 17 bases lay in between. The germline V gene encodes CDR1 MDHEN and CDR2 SYDVKM. CDR3 sequence reads: CASSKTGTASSGNTIYF. The DNA of the CDR3 is TGTGCCAGCAGTAAGACCGGGACGGCCTCCTCTGGAAACACCATATATTTT.

The J gene is TRBJ2-2, the V gene TRBV7-9; D might be TRBD2 (7 bases). Between the trimmed V and J ends, which lost 7 bases and 3 bases, there was a span of 15 bases. Germline-derived CDR1 and CDR2 are SEHNR and FQNEAQ (reference sequence). The CDR3 covers 15 residues. The CDR3 region is CASIRAGAYTGELFF. CDR3 DNA sequence: TGTGCCAGCATCCGTGCGGGGGCTTACACCGGGGAGCTGTTTTTT.

Only a few counts were recorded for this clonotype. The chain has TRBV13 and TRBJ1-1; D is undetermined. V was trimmed by 2 bases and J by 11 bases, leaving 12 bases between them. CDR3 size: 12 residues. Per the germline V gene, CDR1 is PRHDT and CDR2 is FYEKMQ (reference sequence). In nucleotides, the CDR3 is TGTGCCAGCAGCTTACTTGAGGGCGACGCTTTCTTT. Encoded protein: CASSLLEGDAFF.

In this sample, this clonotype turned up a few times. An end of the junction does not agree with germline; a read error may underlie this. V usage is TRBV28 and J usage is TRBJ2-1; the D gene is possibly TRBD1 (5 bases). The end of the DNA fits TRBJ2-7 better, so the J call may be wrong. Looked up from germline, CDR1 is MDHEN and CDR2 is SYDVKM. The CDR3 runs 13 residues. CDR3 sequence: CASTLDTSSEQYF. Here the CDR3 DNA reads TGTGCCAGCACCCTGGACACATCCTCCGAGCAGTACTTC.

The chain employs TRBV18 and TRBJ2-5; 8 bases are a match to TRBD2. The J call may be in error: the DNA end matches TRBJ2-7 better. This CDR3 contains 15 residues. Germline assignment: CDR1 KGHSH and CDR2 LQKENI. The CDR3 nucleotides are TGTGCCAGCTCCCCCAGCGGGGGATTGTCCTACGAGCAGTACTTC. Protein sequence: CASSPSGGLSYEQYF.

V gene TRBV7-9 combines with J gene TRBJ2-5, with D perhaps matching TRBD2 (6 bases). CDR1 is SEHNR, CDR2 FQNEAQ, per germline (reference sequence). The germline V and J ends were trimmed by 5 bases and 0 bases, with 13 bases remaining between them. The CDR3 contains 15 residues. Written as DNA, the CDR3 is TGTGCCAGCAGCGCCGGGACTCCGTACCAAGAGACCCAGTACTTC. It specifies CASSAGTPYQETQYF. The complete variable domain, with remaining parts taken from reference TRBV7-9 and TRBJ2-5, reads DTGVSQNPRHKITKRGQNVTFRCDPISEHNRLYWYRQTLGQGPEFLTYFQNEAQLEKSRLLSDRFSAERPKGSFSTLEIQRTEQGDSAMYLCASSAGTPYQETQYFGPGTRLLVL.

This sequence joins TRBV12-3 or TRBV12-4 and TRBJ2-5; no clear D. Trimming removed 5 bases from V and 5 bases from J, with 18 bases in between. The length of the CDR3 is 15 residues. CDR3 protein: CASSHGPFVMETQYF. CDR3 in DNA: TGTGCCAGCAGTCACGGGCCTTTTGTTATGGAGACCCAGTACTTC.

This chain uses TRBV7-3 with TRBJ1-1; 8 bases map to TRBD1. There are 15 residues in the CDR3. Germline V lookup: CDR1 SGHTA, CDR2 FQGTGA. Losses at the gene ends were 2 bases for V and 3 bases for J; bases not matched to a gene: 5. The CDR3, as DNA: TGTGCCAGCAGCTTAGAGTTGGACAGGGACACTGAAGCTTTCTTT. It codes for CASSLELDRDTEAFF.

The table lists this clonotype with a few counts. This chain uses TRBV20-1 with TRBJ2-1; D gene uncertain. V was clipped by 5 bases and J by 6 bases, with 14 bases between them. Germline CDR1 is DFQATT and CDR2 is SNEGSKA (reference sequence). The CDR3 contains 13 residues. The CDR3 coding sequence is TGCAGTGCTGTTCCCCTAACTACCAATGAGCAGTTCTTC. Translation: CSAVPLTTNEQFF.

The sample holds a few counts of this clonotype. The CDR3 sequence: CASREQLLNTEAFF. The CDR3 DNA reads TGCGCCAGCAGGGAACAGCTCCTGAACACTGAAGCTTTCTTT. This chain links TRBV4-1 with TRBJ1-1; D not resolved. V dropped 6 bases and J dropped 0 bases, with 11 bases sitting between them. Per the germline V gene, CDR1 is MGHRA and CDR2 is YSYEKL. The CDR3 is 14 residues long.

Worth noting for this clonotype: Since no conserved phenylalanine or tryptophan closes the CDR3, a read error is the likely cause. The CDR3 region is CATGDSYNEQFS. The DNA of the CDR3 is TGTGCCACCGGGGATTCCTACAATGAGCAGTTCTCC. V is TRBV24-1 and J is TRBJ2-1; D uncertain. This CDR3 is built from 12 residues. Germline CDR1 is KGHDR and CDR2 is SFDVKD. V lost 9 bases to trimming and J lost 1 base, with 6 bases between them.

This clonotype was detected a few times. This chain links TRBV29-1 with TRBJ2-7; 10 nucleotides agree with TRBD2. The CDR3 runs to 15 residues. Germline V gene sequence: CDR1 SQVTM, CDR2 ANQGSEA. V lost 4 bases to trimming and J lost 0 bases; unmatched junction nucleotides: 6. This CDR3 is CSVGLAGVSSYEQYF. DNA for the CDR3: TGCAGCGTTGGGCTAGCGGGGGTTAGCTCCTACGAGCAGTACTTC.

This sequence joins TRBV28 and TRBJ2-5; no clear D gene. The CDR3 has 12 amino acids. Trimming stripped 2 bases from V and 4 bases from J, with 5 bases between. In germline, CDR1 is MDHEN, CDR2 SYDVKM. CDR3 region: CASSLNPETQYF. Written as DNA, the CDR3 is TGTGCCAGCAGTTTAAACCCAGAGACCCAGTACTTC.

This clonotype was seen a handful of times. V is TRBV20-1 and J is TRBJ1-4; no clear D. The germline V and J ends were trimmed by 0 bases and 8 bases, with 10 bases remaining between them. The CDR3 contains 13 residues. CDR1 is DFQATT, CDR2 SNEGSKA, per germline (reference sequence). CDR3 residues: CSARDSGVEKLFF. In DNA form, the CDR3 reads TGCAGTGCTAGAGATTCCGGAGTGGAAAAACTGTTTTTT.

This clonotype was detected only a few times. The chain employs TRBV20-1 and TRBJ2-7, with TRBD1 matching over 8 bases. Per germline, CDR1 DFQATT and CDR2 SNEGSKA (reference sequence). The CDR3 runs 12 residues. The CDR3 loop is CRADRDAYEQYF. In nucleotides, the CDR3 is TGCAGAGCGGACAGGGATGCCTACGAGCAGTACTTC.

V and J are TRBV27 and TRBJ1-6; no firm D call. The CDR3 consists of 11 residues. The ends were cut back, 6 bases at V and 7 bases at J, with 4 bases in the middle. Germline CDR1 and CDR2: MNHEY and SMNVEV (reference sequence). The CDR3 reads CASRSNSPLHF. CDR3 nucleotides: TGTGCCAGCAGATCGAATTCACCCCTCCACTTT.

The V and J genes are TRBV12-3 or TRBV12-4 and TRBJ1-2, with D unclear. The CDR3 loop spans 13 amino acids. V was pared by 4 bases and J by 5 bases, with 11 bases between. CDR3 sequence: CASSSVWGYGYTF. CDR3 in DNA: TGTGCCAGCAGTTCCGTATGGGGATATGGCTACACCTTC.